The 8 T cell receptor beta chains listed next were all sequenced from one sample in a study of PD-1 blockade in classical Hodgkin lymphoma. Relapses following autologous stem cell transplantation were seen in all patients, with brentuximab vedotin exposure varying. The method was immunoSEQ multiplex PCR; TCRdb's version includes in-frame clones alone and lacks a portion of them. The sample holds 25,000 to 40,000 clones; roughly 82% are singletons and the top ten take around 30%. The specimen was peripheral blood mononuclear cells (PBMCs), collected at baseline. The origin of the receptors is a human donor with classical Hodgkin lymphoma.

The CDR3 DNA reads TGCGCCAGCAGCACCGGGACAGCTAATGAAAAACTGTTTTTT. Translated, it gives CASSTGTANEKLFF. The chain is built from TRBV5-1 and TRBJ1-4, with TRBD1 matching over 7 bases. The germline CDR1 and CDR2 sequences are SGHRS and YFSETQ. Trimming took 4 bases from V and 3 from J; bases not matched to a gene: 3. The CDR3 is made up of 14 amino acids. Together with reference TRBV5-1 and TRBJ1-4, the CDR3 gives the full variable domain: KAGVTQTPRYLIKTRGQQVTLSCSPISGHRSVSWYQQTPGQGLQFLFEYFSETQRNKGNFPGRFSGRQFSNSRSEMNVSTLELGDSALYLCASSTGTANEKLFFGSGTQLSVL.

On this clone: The same CDR3 also results from other DNA sequences found in this sample. The chain links TRBV19 to TRBJ1-1; D is uncertain. Trimming removed 1 base at V and 1 base at J, with 7 bases between. CDR3 length equals 14 residues. Germline lookup yields CDR1 LNHDA and CDR2 SQIVND (reference sequence). The CDR3 loop reads CASSIGPGNTEAFF. DNA for the CDR3: TGTGCCAGTAGTATAGGACCAGGGAACACTGAAGCTTTCTTT.

The chain joins TRBV4-3 to TRBJ1-4; TRBD1 matches 11 bases. The CDR3 is made up of 19 amino acids. J lost 2 bases, V lost 0 bases, and 8 bases had no gene match. Germline lookup yields CDR1 LGHNA and CDR2 YSLEER. The CDR3 bases are TGCGCCAGCAGCCAAGAAAGGACAGGGGGCCCGAAGACTAATGAAAAACTGTTTTTT. The encoded protein is CASSQERTGGPKTNEKLFF.

This chain connects TRBV27 to TRBJ1-1; the match to TRBD1 covers 7 bases. Germline CDR1 is MNHEY and CDR2 is SMNVEV (reference sequence). The ends lost 4 bases at V and 3 bases at J; junction bases unmatched: 11. This CDR3 spans 16 amino acids. The CDR3 nucleotides read TGTGCCAGCAGTTCAGGGGGAGGGGGAACCTACACTGAAGCTTTCTTT. Translated, it gives CASSSGGGGTYTEAFF.

The rearrangement uses TRBV7-2 and TRBJ2-3; no definite D call. The CDR3 totals 13 residues. Germline CDR1 is SGHTA and CDR2 is FQGNSA. V was cut by 5 bases and J by 2 bases, with 8 bases left in between. DNA of the CDR3: TGTGCCAGCAGCCAAGCTAACACAGATACGCAGTATTTT. This gives the protein CASSQANTDTQYF.

J is TRBJ1-1 and V is TRBV7-2; weak D call: TRBD1 (5 bases). This CDR3 is built from 15 residues. Trimming pared 3 bases from V and 5 bases from J, leaving 16 bases between. CDR1 SGHTA and CDR2 FQGNSA come from the germline V gene. CDR3 sequence: CASSLGGDLGTEAFF. CDR3 sequence (DNA): TGTGCCAGCAGCTTGGGAGGGGATCTTGGTACTGAAGCTTTCTTT.

The genes are TRBV5-1 and TRBJ1-6; D not resolved. This CDR3 has 16 residues. The V and J ends lost 2 bases and 6 bases respectively, with 15 bases between them. Germline CDR1 and CDR2: SGHRS and YFSETQ. In DNA form, the CDR3 reads TGCGCCAGCAGCTTAAATTATGTCGGTGGTAATTCACCCCTCCACTTT. Translated, it gives CASSLNYVGGNSPLHF.

The rearrangement joins TRBV6-5 to TRBJ2-7; 8 bases are shared with TRBD2. This CDR3 comprises 15 residues. The J segment lost 5 bases and the V segment lost 0 bases, leaving 6 bases of the junction unmatched. Germline V lookup: CDR1 MNHEY, CDR2 SVGAGI. The CDR3 sequence: CASSYSYGGANEQYF. The DNA of the CDR3 is TGTGCCAGCAGTTACTCTTACGGGGGGGCAAACGAGCAGTACTTC.